The entry below gives a single T cell receptor beta chain sequence along with its context. This clonotype was detected a few times. The antigen this receptor binds is unknown. No per-base quality is available; no much larger clone lies one base away. The sample's time point label, in plain terms: persistent/refractory GD, antithyroid drugs over 5 years with positive TRAb. For both TCR sequencing and RNA sequencing, RNA was extracted from PBMCs using TRIzol. The diagnosis of Graves' disease followed American Thyroid Association guidelines. Recruitment of patients was carried out at an endocrinology department in Xi'an, China. From each patient, approximately 10 milliliters of peripheral blood was collected into an EDTA anticoagulant tube. Ficoll Paque Plus density gradient separation was used to isolate PBMCs, and no further T cell sorting was done. An Agilent 2100 Bioanalyzer and agarose gel were used to check RNA quality, and a NanoDrop 2000 was used to measure RNA concentration.

This record belongs to a study of regulatory T cells in long-lasting Graves disease (dated by TCRdb to about 2021). Broadly, across the study: Persistent Graves' disease was defined as antithyroid drug treatment for over 5 years with persistently positive TSH receptor autoantibodies. This study used TCR sequencing and RNA sequencing of peripheral blood to compare persistent Graves' disease patients against newly diagnosed Graves' disease patients. The study took place in China and was registered as a clinical trial. A total of around 33 samples underwent TCR sequencing, from roughly 13 patients with persistent Graves' disease and 20 or so patients with newly diagnosed Graves' disease. On average, persistent Graves' disease patients in the clinical cohort had been on antithyroid drugs for eight to twelve years.

Study-level results and caveats: Because the primary lesion, thyroid tissue, could not be accessed, the study looked at peripheral blood alone. Sequencing and analysis were limited to the TCR beta chain. Compared with newly diagnosed patients, persistent Graves' disease patients had lower TCR Shannon entropy and fewer highly expanded clones, which suggests clonal expansion. The authors noted that the small sample size was a limitation that may lower accuracy. Preferential use of TRBV28, TRBJ1-2 and TRBJ2-5 was observed in persistent disease, whereas TRBV20-1 and TRBJ2-1 were favored in newly diagnosed disease. A larger number of public clonotypes was shared among persistent patients (about 2,700) than among newly diagnosed patients (about 990).

Libraries were made using multiplex PCR. The run used an Illumina HiSeq 4000. CDR3 regions were amplified by Arm-PCR with iRepertoire HTBI primers to construct TCR beta libraries. Before sequencing, the PCR products went through gel purification. As for the original processing: Across samples, about 64 TRBV and 12 to 15 TRBJ segments were identified and used for gene usage analysis of CDR3 amino acid clonotypes. COPE and FqMerger were used to merge the filtered high-quality paired reads into contigs. BLAST was used to align contigs to IMGT TRBV, TRBD and TRBJ reference genes, with CDR3 defined following IMGT. Any clonotype with a frequency above 0.1% was counted as a highly expanded clone. Shannon entropy was used to measure repertoire diversity, and the Gini coefficient was used to measure V-J evenness. A clonotype was considered public if more than one individual shared it. The public reads were quality trimmed at Q25 with fastp and then assembled into clones with MiXCR by TCRdb, keeping productive beta chains. Each record represents a unique CDR3 protein, reported with the most common genes and DNA among its rows. It is TCRdb's table, rather than the study itself, that gives the V and J calls and clone size. For this sample the table gives nearly 350,000 distinct CDR3 sequences, of which 20% were detected only once. Roughly 29% of the sample rests with the top ten.

Taken from cysteine to phenylalanine, the CDR3 has 15 residues. Just CDR3 DNA is preserved here, 45 bases in frame from base 1. V is reduced by 7 bases and J by 3 bases, leaving a spacing of 16 bases between them. The material sequenced was peripheral blood mononuclear cells (PBMCs), taken when the disease was refractory, from a patient treated with antithyroid drugs. This sequence uses TRBV12-3 or TRBV12-4 and TRBJ1-5; the D gene is possibly TRBD1, with 5 bases matching. This sequence originates from a female donor with Graves disease. The bases are TGTGCCAGCAAAGGGACCGGAGGGATCAATCAGCCCCAGCATTTT. This is translated as CASKGTGGINQPQHF.